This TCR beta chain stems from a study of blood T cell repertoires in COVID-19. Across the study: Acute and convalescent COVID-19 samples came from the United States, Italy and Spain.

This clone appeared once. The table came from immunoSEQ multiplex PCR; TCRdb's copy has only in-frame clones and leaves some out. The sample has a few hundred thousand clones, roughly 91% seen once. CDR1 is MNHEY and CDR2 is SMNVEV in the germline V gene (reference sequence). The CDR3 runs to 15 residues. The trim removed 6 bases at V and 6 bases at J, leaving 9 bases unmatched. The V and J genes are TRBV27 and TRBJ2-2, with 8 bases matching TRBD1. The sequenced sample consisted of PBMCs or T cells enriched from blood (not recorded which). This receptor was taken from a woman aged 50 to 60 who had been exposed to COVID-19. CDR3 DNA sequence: TGTGCCAGCAGACTGACAGGGGTGGGTCCCGGGGAGCTGTTTTTT. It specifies CASRLTGVGPGELFF.